This T cell receptor (beta chain) is drawn from a study of blood T cell repertoires in COVID-19. Looking at the study overall: COVID-19 samples collected from the United States, Italy and Spain covered acute and convalescent phases. In each case, the material was cDNA or gDNA derived from T cells, B-cell-depleted T cells, or PBMCs.

Germline-derived CDR1 and CDR2 are SEHNR and FQNEAQ (reference sequence). The CDR3 has 14 residues. The V gene lost 3 bases and the J gene lost 4 bases, with 10 bases spanning the gap. In the study's own analysis: Amplification with reference gene primers provided the estimates of nucleated cell counts. TCRdb keeps only in-frame clones here, not all; method: immunoSEQ multiplex PCR. V and J calls and clone size are copied from that table; D and trimming were computed from the DNA. The repertoire holds roughly 500,000 clones, roughly 85% seen once, with approximately 2.9% in the top ten. This TCR came from a human donor in a cohort sampled during active COVID-19. This chain uses TRBV7-9 with TRBJ1-5, with D tentatively TRBD1 (5 bases). Sequencing was carried out using peripheral blood. CDR3 nucleotide sequence: TGTGCCAGCAGCTTTAGTCAGGGAAATCAGCCCCAGCATTTT. Translating it yields CASSFSQGNQPQHF.